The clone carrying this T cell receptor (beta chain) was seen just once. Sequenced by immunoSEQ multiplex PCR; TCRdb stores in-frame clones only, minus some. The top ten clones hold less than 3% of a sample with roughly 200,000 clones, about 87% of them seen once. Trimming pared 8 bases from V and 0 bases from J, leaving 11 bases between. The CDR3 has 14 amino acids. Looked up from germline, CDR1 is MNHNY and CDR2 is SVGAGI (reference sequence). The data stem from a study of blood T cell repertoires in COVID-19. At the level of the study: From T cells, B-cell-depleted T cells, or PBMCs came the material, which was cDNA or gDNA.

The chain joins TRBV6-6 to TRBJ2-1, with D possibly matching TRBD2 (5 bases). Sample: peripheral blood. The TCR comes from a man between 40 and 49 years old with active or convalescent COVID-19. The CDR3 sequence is CASRLGSSYNEQFF. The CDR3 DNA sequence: TGTGCCAGCCGGTTGGGGAGCTCCTACAATGAGCAGTTCTTC.